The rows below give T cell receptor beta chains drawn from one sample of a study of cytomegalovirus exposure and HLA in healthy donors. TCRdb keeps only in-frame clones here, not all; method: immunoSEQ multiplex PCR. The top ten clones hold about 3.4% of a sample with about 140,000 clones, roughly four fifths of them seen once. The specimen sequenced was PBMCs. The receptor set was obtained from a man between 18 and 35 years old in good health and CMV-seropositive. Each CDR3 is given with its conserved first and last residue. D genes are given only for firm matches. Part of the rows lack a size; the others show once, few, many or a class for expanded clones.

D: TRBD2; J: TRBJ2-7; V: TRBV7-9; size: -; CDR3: CSSSSIAGIYEQYF; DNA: TGTTCCAGCAGCTCGATAGCGGGTATCTACGAGCAGTACTTC
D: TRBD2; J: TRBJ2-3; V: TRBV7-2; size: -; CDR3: CASRSSTSGRRDTQYF; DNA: TGTGCCAGCAGATCCTCGACTAGCGGGAGAAGAGATACGCAGTATTTT
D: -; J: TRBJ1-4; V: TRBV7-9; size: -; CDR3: CASSPPGGEKLFF; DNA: TGTGCCAGCAGCCCCCCAGGTGGGGAAAAACTGTTTTTT
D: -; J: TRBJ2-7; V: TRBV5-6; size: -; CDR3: CASSLSGREQYF; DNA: TGTGCCAGCAGCTTGTCTGGCCGCGAGCAGTACTTC
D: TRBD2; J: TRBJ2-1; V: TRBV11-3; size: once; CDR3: CASSPSGVYNEQFF; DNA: TGTGCCAGCAGCCCAAGCGGGGTATACAATGAGCAGTTCTTC
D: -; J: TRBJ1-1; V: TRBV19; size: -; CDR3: CASSPTGYTEAFF; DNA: TGTGCCAGTAGCCCAACAGGTTACACTGAAGCTTTCTTT
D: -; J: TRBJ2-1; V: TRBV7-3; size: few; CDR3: CASSVDSLNEQFF; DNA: TGTGCCAGCAGCGTGGACTCTCTCAATGAGCAGTTCTTC
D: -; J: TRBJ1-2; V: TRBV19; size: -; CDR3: CASSRTRTNYGYTF; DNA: TGTGCCAGTAGTAGAACACGTACCAACTATGGCTACACCTTC
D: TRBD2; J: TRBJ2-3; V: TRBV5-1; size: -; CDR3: CASSFSGTGRDTQYF; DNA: TGCGCCAGCAGCTTTAGCGGGACGGGTAGAGATACGCAGTATTTT
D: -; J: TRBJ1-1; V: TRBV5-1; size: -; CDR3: CASSLGGAGDTEAFF; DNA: TGCGCCAGCAGCTTGGGAGGGGCGGGGGACACTGAAGCTTTCTTT
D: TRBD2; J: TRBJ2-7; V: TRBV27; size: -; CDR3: CASSFGAGVSGRTYEQYF; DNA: TGTGCCAGCAGTTTTGGGGCCGGTGTCAGCGGGAGGACCTACGAGCAGTACTTC
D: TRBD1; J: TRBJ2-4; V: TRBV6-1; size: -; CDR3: CASSRDRGGNIQYF; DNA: TGTGCCAGCAGTCGGGACAGGGGGGGCAACATTCAGTACTTC
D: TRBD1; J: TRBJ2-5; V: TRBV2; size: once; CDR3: CARGRDSQETQYF; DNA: TGTGCCAGAGGACGGGACAGCCAAGAGACCCAGTACTTC
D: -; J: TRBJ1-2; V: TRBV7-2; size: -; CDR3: CASSLPRGGYGYTF; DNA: TGTGCCAGCAGTTTACCACGGGGAGGCTATGGCTACACCTTC
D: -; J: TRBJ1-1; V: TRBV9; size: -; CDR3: CASSPIDTEAFF; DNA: TGTGCCAGCAGCCCCATTGACACTGAAGCTTTCTTT
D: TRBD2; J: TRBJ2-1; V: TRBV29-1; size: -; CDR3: CSAGWASGSQDEQFF; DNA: TGCAGCGCTGGGTGGGCTAGCGGGAGTCAGGATGAGCAGTTCTTC
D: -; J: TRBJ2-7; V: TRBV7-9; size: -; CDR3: CASSSGLSYEQYF; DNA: TGTGCCAGCAGTTCAGGCCTCTCCTACGAGCAGTACTTC
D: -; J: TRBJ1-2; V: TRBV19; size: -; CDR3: CASSPRGRGGYTF; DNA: TGTGCCAGTAGTCCCCGGGGGAGAGGTGGCTACACCTTC
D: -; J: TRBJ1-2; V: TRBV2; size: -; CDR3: CASSERGGGYTF; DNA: TGTGCCAGCAGTGAAAGGGGGGGTGGCTACACCTTC
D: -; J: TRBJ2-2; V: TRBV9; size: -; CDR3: CASSVVPGLNTGELFF; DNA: TGTGCCAGCAGCGTAGTACCGGGGTTGAACACCGGGGAGCTGTTTTTT
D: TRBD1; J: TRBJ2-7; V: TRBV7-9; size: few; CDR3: CASSLGDRGSYEQYF; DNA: TGTGCCAGCAGCCTGGGGGACAGGGGCTCCTACGAGCAGTACTTC
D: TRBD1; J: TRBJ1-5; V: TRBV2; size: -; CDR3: CASSGKGQEPLVRQPQHF; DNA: TGTGCCAGCAGTGGAAAGGGACAGGAGCCCCTAGTACGTCAGCCCCAGCATTTT
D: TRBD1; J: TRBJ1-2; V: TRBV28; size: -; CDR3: CASSSIPGTGGARYGYTF; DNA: TGTGCCAGCAGCTCGATCCCCGGGACAGGGGGCGCCAGGTATGGCTACACCTTC
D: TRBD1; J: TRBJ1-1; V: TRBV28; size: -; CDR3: CASSLGDRLYTEAFF; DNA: TGTGCCAGCAGTTTAGGGGACAGGTTATACACTGAAGCTTTCTTT
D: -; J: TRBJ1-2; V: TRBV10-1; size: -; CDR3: CASSVYGYTF; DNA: TGCGCCAGCTCAGTCTATGGCTACACCTTC
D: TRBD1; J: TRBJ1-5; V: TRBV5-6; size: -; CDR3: CASSFGTGGNQPQHF; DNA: TGTGCCAGCAGCTTCGGGACAGGGGGCAATCAGCCCCAGCATTTT
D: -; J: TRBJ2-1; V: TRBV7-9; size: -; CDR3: CASSLRREIYNEQFF; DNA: TGTGCCAGCAGCTTAAGGCGGGAAATCTACAATGAGCAGTTCTTC
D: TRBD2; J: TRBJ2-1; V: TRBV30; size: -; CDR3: CACPGTSGMINNEQFF; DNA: TGTGCCTGCCCCGGGACTAGCGGGATGATTAACAATGAGCAGTTCTTC
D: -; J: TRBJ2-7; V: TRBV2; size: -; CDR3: CASIGDRVPSNEQYF; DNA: TGTGCCAGCATTGGAGACAGAGTCCCTTCCAACGAGCAGTACTTC
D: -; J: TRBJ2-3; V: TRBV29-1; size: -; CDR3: CSVGGGDLRDTQYF; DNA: TGCAGCGTTGGGGGGGGCGATTTAAGAGATACGCAGTATTTT
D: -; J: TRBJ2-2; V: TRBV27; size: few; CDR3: CASSPARGNTGELFF; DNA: TGTGCCAGCAGCCCAGCGCGGGGCAACACCGGGGAGCTGTTTTTT
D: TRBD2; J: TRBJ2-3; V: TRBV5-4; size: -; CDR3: CASSSPYFVAGGTNTQYF; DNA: TGTGCCAGCAGCTCACCATATTTCGTAGCGGGAGGGACAAATACGCAGTATTTT
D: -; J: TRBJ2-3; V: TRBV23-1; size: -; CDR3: CASSNFESTDTQYF; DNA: TGCGCCAGCAGCAACTTCGAGAGCACAGATACGCAGTATTTT